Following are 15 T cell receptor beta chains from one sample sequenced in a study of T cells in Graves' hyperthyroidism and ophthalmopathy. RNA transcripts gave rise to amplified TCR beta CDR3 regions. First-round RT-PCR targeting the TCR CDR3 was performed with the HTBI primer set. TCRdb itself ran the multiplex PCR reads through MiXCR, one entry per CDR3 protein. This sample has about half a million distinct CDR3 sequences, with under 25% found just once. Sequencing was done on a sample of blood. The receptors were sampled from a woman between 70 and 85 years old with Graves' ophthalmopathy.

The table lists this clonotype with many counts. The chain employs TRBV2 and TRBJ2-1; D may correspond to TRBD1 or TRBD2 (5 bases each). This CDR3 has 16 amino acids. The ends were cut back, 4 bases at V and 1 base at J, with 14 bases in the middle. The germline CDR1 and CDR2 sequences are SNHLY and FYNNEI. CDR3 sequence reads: CASSGLRDVSYNEQFF. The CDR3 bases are TGTGCCAGCAGTGGACTTAGGGACGTGTCCTACAATGAGCAGTTCTTC.

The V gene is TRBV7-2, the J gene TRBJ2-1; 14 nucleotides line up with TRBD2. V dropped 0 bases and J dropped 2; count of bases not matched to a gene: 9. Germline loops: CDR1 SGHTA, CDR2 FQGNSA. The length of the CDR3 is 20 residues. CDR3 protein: CASSLAGLAGGGSPYNEQFF. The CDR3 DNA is TGTGCCAGCAGCTTAGCCGGACTAGCGGGAGGAGGGTCGCCCTACAATGAGCAGTTCTTC.

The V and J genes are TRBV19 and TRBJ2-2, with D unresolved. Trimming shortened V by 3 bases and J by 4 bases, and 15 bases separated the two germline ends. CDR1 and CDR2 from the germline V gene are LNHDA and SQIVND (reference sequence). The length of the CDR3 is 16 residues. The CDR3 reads CASSIADSTPTGELFF. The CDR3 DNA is TGTGCCAGTAGTATCGCAGACTCAACCCCCACCGGGGAGCTGTTTTTT.

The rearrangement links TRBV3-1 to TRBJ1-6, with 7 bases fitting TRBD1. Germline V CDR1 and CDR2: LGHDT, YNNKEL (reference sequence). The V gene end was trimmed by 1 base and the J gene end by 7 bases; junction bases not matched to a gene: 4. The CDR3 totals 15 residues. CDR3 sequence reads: CASSQVTGKNSPLHF. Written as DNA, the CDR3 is TGTGCCAGCAGCCAAGTGACAGGGAAAAATTCACCCCTCCACTTT.

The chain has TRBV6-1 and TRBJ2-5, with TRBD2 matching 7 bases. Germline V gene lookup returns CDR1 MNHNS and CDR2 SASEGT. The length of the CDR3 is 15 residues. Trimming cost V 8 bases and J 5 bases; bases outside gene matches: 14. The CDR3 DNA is TGTGCCAGCGGTAGAGCGGGAAGTTCGCACGAGACCCAGTACTTC. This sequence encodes CASGRAGSSHETQYF.

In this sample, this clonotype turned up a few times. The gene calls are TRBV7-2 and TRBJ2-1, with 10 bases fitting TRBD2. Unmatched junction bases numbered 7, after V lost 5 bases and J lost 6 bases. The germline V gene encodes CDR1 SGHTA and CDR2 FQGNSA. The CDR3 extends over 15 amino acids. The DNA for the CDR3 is TGTGCCAGCAGCCCGAGCGGGAGGGTTGTCAATGAGCAGTTCTTC. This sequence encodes CASSPSGRVVNEQFF.

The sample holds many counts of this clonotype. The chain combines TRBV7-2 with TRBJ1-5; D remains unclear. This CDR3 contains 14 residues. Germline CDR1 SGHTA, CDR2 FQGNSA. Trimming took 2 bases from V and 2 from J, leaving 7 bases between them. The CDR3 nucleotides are TGTGCCAGCAGCTTACGCTCGGGCAATCAGCCCCAGCATTTT. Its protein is CASSLRSGNQPQHF.

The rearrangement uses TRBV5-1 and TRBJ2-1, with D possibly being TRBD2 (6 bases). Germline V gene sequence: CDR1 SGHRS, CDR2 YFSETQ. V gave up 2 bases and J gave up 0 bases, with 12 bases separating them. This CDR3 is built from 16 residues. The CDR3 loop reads CASSLLAESSYNEQFF. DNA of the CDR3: TGCGCCAGCAGCTTACTAGCAGAAAGCTCCTACAATGAGCAGTTCTTC.

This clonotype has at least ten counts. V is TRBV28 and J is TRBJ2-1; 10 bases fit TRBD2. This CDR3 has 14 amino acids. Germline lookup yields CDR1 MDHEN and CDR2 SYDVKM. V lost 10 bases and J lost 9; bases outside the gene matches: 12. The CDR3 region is CATRLAGGRGEQFF. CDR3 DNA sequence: TGTGCCACCCGCTTAGCGGGAGGTAGGGGTGAGCAGTTCTTC. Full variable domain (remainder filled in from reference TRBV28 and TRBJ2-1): DVKVTQSSRYLVKRTGEKVFLECVQDMDHENMFWYRQDPGLGLRLIYFSYDVKMKEKGDIPEGYSVSREKKERFSLILESASTNQTSMYLCATRLAGGRGEQFFGPGTRLTVL.

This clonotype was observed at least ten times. The CDR3 protein is CASSPGGANTEAFF. CDR3 nucleotides: TGTGCCAGCAGTCCCGGGGGGGCCAACACTGAAGCTTTCTTT. The chain couples TRBV6-4 to TRBJ1-1, with D tentatively TRBD1 (6 bases). Deletions cut 5 bases from V and 2 bases from J, with 12 bases between. Per germline, CDR1 MRHNA and CDR2 SNTAGT. This CDR3 has 14 residues.

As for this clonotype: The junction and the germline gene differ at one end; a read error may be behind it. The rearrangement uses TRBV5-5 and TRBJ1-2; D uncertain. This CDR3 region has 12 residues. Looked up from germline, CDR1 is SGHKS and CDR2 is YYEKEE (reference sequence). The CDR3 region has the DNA TGCGCCAGCAGCCAAGGGCAGTATGGCTACACCTTC. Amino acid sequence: CASSQGQYGYTF.

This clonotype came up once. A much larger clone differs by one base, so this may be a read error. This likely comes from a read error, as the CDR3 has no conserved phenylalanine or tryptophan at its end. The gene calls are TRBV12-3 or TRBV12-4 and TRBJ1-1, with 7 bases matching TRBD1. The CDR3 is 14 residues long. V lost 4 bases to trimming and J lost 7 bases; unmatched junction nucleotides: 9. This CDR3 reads CASSSDGTAREAFS. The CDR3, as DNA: TGTGCCAGCAGTTCAGACGGGACAGCCCGTGAAGCTTTCTCT.

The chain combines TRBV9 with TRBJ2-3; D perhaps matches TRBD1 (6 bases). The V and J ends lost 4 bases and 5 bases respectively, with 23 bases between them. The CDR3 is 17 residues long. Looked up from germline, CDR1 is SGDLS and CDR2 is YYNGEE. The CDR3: CASSSLTAQGWKDTQYF. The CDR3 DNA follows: TGTGCCAGCAGCTCCCTCACGGCCCAGGGGTGGAAAGATACGCAGTATTTT. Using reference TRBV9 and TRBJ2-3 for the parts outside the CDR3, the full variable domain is DSGVTQTPKHLITATGQRVTLRCSPRSGDLSVYWYQQSLDQGLQFLIQYYNGEERAKGNILERFSAQQFPDLHSELNLSSLELGDSALYFCASSSLTAQGWKDTQYFGPGTRLTVL.

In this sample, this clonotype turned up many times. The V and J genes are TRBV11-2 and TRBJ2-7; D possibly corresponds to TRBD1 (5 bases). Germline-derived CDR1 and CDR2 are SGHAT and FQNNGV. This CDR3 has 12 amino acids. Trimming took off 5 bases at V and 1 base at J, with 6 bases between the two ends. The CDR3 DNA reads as TGTGCCAGCAGCGACAGATCCTACGAGCAGTACTTC. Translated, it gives CASSDRSYEQYF. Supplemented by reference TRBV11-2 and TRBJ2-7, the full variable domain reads EAGVAQSPRYKIIEKRQSVAFWCNPISGHATLYWYQQILGQGPKLLIQFQNNGVVDDSQLPKDRFSAERLKGVDSTLKIQPAKLEDSAVYLCASSDRSYEQYFGPGTRLTVT.

The CDR3 reads CACWDRDYGYTF. The CDR3 DNA follows: TGTGCCTGTTGGGACAGGGACTATGGCTACACCTTC. This chain links TRBV30 with TRBJ1-2; 9 nucleotides agree with TRBD1. Germline values: CDR1 GTSNPN, CDR2 SVGIG (reference sequence). The CDR3 runs to 12 residues. The V and J ends lost 6 bases and 3 bases, in that order; junction bases with no gene match: 2.